This is a list of T cell receptor beta chains from one sample in a study of blood T cell repertoires in COVID-19. TCRdb's copy holds only in-frame clones and misses some; the assay was immunoSEQ multiplex PCR. The data contain tens of thousands of clones, over 80% of them seen just once; the ten biggest clones take up more than 2%. Sequenced: peripheral blood. Receptor source: a man of 80 years or more with active or convalescent COVID-19. The CDR3 runs from the conserved cysteine through the conserved F or W. A D gene is named only where the DNA matches it firmly. Not every row has a clone size; where given, it reads once, few, many or a size class.

- | TRBJ2-3 | - | TRBV5-6 | CASNSAGAQAQYF | TGTGCCAGCAACTCTGCGGGCGCCCAGGCGCAGTATTTT
TRBD1 | TRBJ2-7 | few | TRBV28 | CASHGAGTGAYEQYF | TGTGCCAGCCACGGAGCCGGGACAGGGGCCTACGAGCAGTACTTC
TRBD1 | TRBJ2-7 | - | TRBV6-5 | CASSRRQGANEQYF | TGTGCCAGCAGTCGTCGACAGGGGGCGAACGAGCAGTACTTC
- | TRBJ1-4 | - | TRBV20-1 | CSANEGRKTNEKLFF | TGCAGTGCTAATGAGGGGAGGAAAACTAATGAAAAACTGTTTTTT
TRBD2 | TRBJ2-1 | - | TRBV6-1 | CASSEGVAGDNEQFF | TGTGCCAGCAGTGAAGGGGTAGCGGGGGACAATGAGCAGTTCTTC
- | TRBJ2-1 | - | TRBV2 | CASLGSPGLEQFF | TGTGCCAGCCTTGGGAGTCCGGGACTTGAGCAGTTCTTC
- | TRBJ1-5 | - | TRBV5-1 | CASSPRGGHQPQHF | TGCGCCAGCAGCCCTCGGGGAGGCCACCAGCCCCAGCATTTT
- | TRBJ2-1 | - | TRBV6-1 | CASSDRSYNPDNEQFF | TGTGCCAGCAGTGACAGGTCCTATAACCCGGACAATGAGCAGTTCTTC
TRBD2 | TRBJ2-7 | - | TRBV10-3 | CAISAGTSGSYEQYF | TGTGCCATCAGTGCTGGGACTAGCGGGAGCTACGAGCAGTACTTC
- | TRBJ2-7 | - | TRBV15 | CATSSSYSRQGLYEQYF | TGTGCCACCAGCAGCTCCTACTCCCGACAGGGACTTTACGAGCAGTACTTC
TRBD1 | TRBJ1-1 | few | TRBV4-2 | CASSQDLAGGRLNTEAFF | TGTGCCAGCAGCCAAGATTTGGCAGGGGGGCGGCTGAACACTGAAGCTTTCTTT
TRBD1 | TRBJ2-1 | - | TRBV6-5 | CASRRQGSNEQFF | TGTGCCAGCAGGAGACAGGGGAGCAATGAGCAGTTCTTC
- | TRBJ2-1 | once | TRBV10-3 | CASTQDNEQFF | TGTGCTTCGACTCAAGACAATGAGCAGTTCTTC
- | TRBJ1-6 | - | TRBV2 | CASRQGNSPLHF | TGTGCCAGCAGACAGGGAAATTCACCCCTCCACTTT
TRBD2 | TRBJ2-1 | - | TRBV27 | CASSWTSGSWRRDNEQFF | TGTGCCAGCAGCTGGACTAGCGGGAGTTGGAGGCGGGACAATGAGCAGTTCTTC
- | TRBJ1-1 | - | TRBV7-9 | CASSAGRGNTEAFF | TGTGCCAGCAGCGCGGGACGGGGGAACACTGAAGCTTTCTTT
- | TRBJ2-7 | - | TRBV3-1/TRBV3-2 | CASSYSYEQYF | TGTGCCAGCAGCTACTCCTACGAGCAGTACTTC
- | TRBJ1-2 | - | TRBV28 | CASRKPAGINPGYTF | TGTGCCAGCAGAAAACCCGCAGGGATCAACCCTGGCTACACCTTC
- | TRBJ1-6 | - | TRBV7-2 | CASSPSTVFGSPLHF | TGTGCCAGCAGCCCCTCGACTGTTTTCGGTTCACCCCTCCACTTT
- | TRBJ2-7 | - | TRBV9 | CASSARGDTSSYEQYF | TGTGCCAGCAGCGCCCGTGGGGACACCAGCTCCTACGAGCAGTACTTC
TRBD1 | TRBJ2-3 | - | TRBV30 | CAWSSGQPTDTQYF | TGTGCCTGGAGTTCGGGACAGCCCACAGATACGCAGTATTTT
TRBD1 | TRBJ1-1 | - | TRBV5-6 | CASSRQGSMNTEAFF | TGTGCCAGCAGCCGACAGGGGTCCATGAACACTGAAGCTTTCTTT
- | TRBJ1-1 | - | TRBV2 | CASSGRVYTEAFF | TGTGCCAGCAGCGGCCGGGTTTACACTGAAGCTTTCTTT
- | TRBJ2-5 | - | TRBV12-3/TRBV12-4 | CASSQGTKETQYF | TGTGCCAGCAGTCAAGGGACAAAGGAGACCCAGTACTTC
- | TRBJ2-7 | - | TRBV2 | CASRDRNYEQYF | TGTGCCAGCAGGGACAGAAACTACGAGCAGTACTTC
- | TRBJ2-3 | - | TRBV18 | CASSLRGGTDTQYF | TGTGCCAGCTCACTGCGGGGTGGCACAGATACGCAGTATTTT
- | TRBJ1-5 | - | TRBV4-1 | CASSLRTAYSNQPQHF | TGCGCCAGCAGCCTTCGAACAGCTTATAGCAATCAGCCCCAGCATTTT
TRBD1 | TRBJ2-2 | - | TRBV5-8 | CASSPWTGKGTGELFF | TGTGCCAGCAGCCCCTGGACAGGGAAGGGGACCGGGGAGCTGTTTTTT
- | TRBJ2-7 | - | TRBV6-5 | CASSSGGHYEQYF | TGTGCCAGCAGTTCGGGGGGACACTACGAGCAGTACTTC
TRBD1 | TRBJ1-2 | - | TRBV11-2 | CASSSLKRTGPRGGYTF | TGTGCCAGCAGCTCCCTAAAGAGGACAGGGCCAAGGGGAGGCTACACCTTC
TRBD1 | TRBJ1-5 | - | TRBV28 | CASRGQFNQPQHF | TGTGCCAGCAGGGGACAGTTCAATCAGCCCCAGCATTTT
- | TRBJ2-7 | - | TRBV15 | CATSRVPGLPPYNF | TGTGCCACCAGCAGAGTACCGGGACTGCCCCCTTATAACTTC
- | TRBJ1-4 | - | TRBV5-1 | CASSLGQTGEKLFF | TGCGCCAGCAGCTTGGGGCAGACTGGGGAAAAACTGTTTTTT
TRBD1 | TRBJ2-2 | - | TRBV5-4 | CASSSPGTGRVGELFF | TGTGCCAGCAGCTCCCCCGGGACAGGGAGGGTCGGGGAGCTGTTTTTT
- | TRBJ2-7 | - | TRBV28 | CASSFVGGSYEQYF | TGTGCCAGCAGTTTCGTCGGCGGGTCCTACGAGCAGTACTTC
TRBD1 | TRBJ2-2 | - | TRBV24-1 | CATSDPRQGGNGELFF | TGTGCCACCAGTGACCCTCGACAGGGTGGGAACGGGGAGCTGTTTTTT
TRBD1 | TRBJ1-1 | - | TRBV30 | CAWRSRGLGTEAFF | TGTGCCTGGAGATCCAGGGGGCTGGGCACTGAAGCTTTCTTT
- | TRBJ2-7 | once | TRBV7-2 | CASSRRREAYEQYF | TGTGCCAGCAGCCGGAGGCGCGAGGCCTACGAGCAGTACTTC
- | TRBJ2-5 | - | TRBV28 | CASSRLQPSGETQYF | TGTGCCAGCAGTCGATTACAGCCTTCTGGGGAGACCCAGTACTTC
- | TRBJ2-7 | - | TRBV30 | CACGNDPYEQYF | TGTGCGTGCGGCAACGACCCTTACGAGCAGTACTTC
TRBD1 | TRBJ2-7 | once | TRBV11-3 | CASSRRQGANEQYF | TGTGCCAGCAGCCGTCGACAGGGTGCCAACGAGCAGTACTTC
TRBD2 | TRBJ2-1 | - | TRBV11-2 | CASSLDRGDEQFF | TGTGCCAGCAGCTTAGATCGGGGGGATGAGCAGTTCTTC
TRBD1 | TRBJ2-7 | - | TRBV7-2 | CASSLPTGGQYF | TGTGCCAGCAGCTTACCGACAGGGGGGCAGTACTTC
- | TRBJ2-5 | once | TRBV29-1 | CSVEVRRPAQETQYF | TGCAGCGTTGAAGTCAGGAGGCCCGCGCAAGAGACCCAGTACTTC
- | TRBJ1-2 | - | TRBV21-1 | CASSYQTGGALDYGYTF | TGTGCCAGCAGCTATCAGACAGGGGGCGCCCTGGACTATGGCTACACCTTC
- | TRBJ1-3 | - | TRBV7-2 | CASSLGWGAGNTIYF | TGTGCCAGCAGCTTAGGTTGGGGAGCAGGAAACACCATATATTTT
- | TRBJ2-3 | - | TRBV5-5 | CASSLGRVNTDTQYF | TGTGCCAGCAGCTTGGGTCGCGTGAACACAGATACGCAGTATTTT
TRBD1 | TRBJ2-2 | - | TRBV6-4 | CASSSGGSDTGELFF | TGTGCCAGCAGTTCAGGGGGCTCAGACACCGGGGAGCTGTTTTTT
- | TRBJ1-5 | - | TRBV19 | CASSIQGRSNQPQHF | TGTGCCAGTAGTATCCAGGGAAGGAGCAATCAGCCCCAGCATTTT
- | TRBJ1-2 | few | TRBV6-1 | CASREGLAFGYTF | TGTGCCAGCAGGGAAGGGCTGGCTTTTGGCTACACCTTC
TRBD1 | TRBJ2-3 | once | TRBV5-6 | CASSPGQASTDTQYF | TGTGCCAGCAGCCCCGGACAGGCCAGCACAGATACGCAGTATTTT
- | TRBJ1-5 | - | TRBV5-8 | CASTRVSQPQHF | TGTGCCAGCACCCGGGTTAGCCAGCCCCAGCATTTT
- | TRBJ1-5 | - | TRBV15 | CATSAFEGASQPQHF | TGTGCCACCAGCGCATTCGAAGGGGCCAGTCAGCCCCAGCATTTT
- | TRBJ2-7 | few | TRBV27 | CASSLERAYEQYF | TGTGCCAGCAGTTTGGAACGGGCCTACGAGCAGTACTTC
- | TRBJ1-3 | - | TRBV28 | CASTPQGPSGNTIYF | TGTGCCAGCACCCCCCAGGGGCCAAGTGGAAACACCATATATTTT
- | TRBJ2-2 | - | TRBV28 | CASRLGGRELFF | TGTGCCAGCAGACTAGGGGGTAGGGAGCTGTTTTTT
- | TRBJ2-5 | - | TRBV3-1/TRBV3-2 | CASSSPGHQETQYF | TGTGCCAGCAGCTCACCGGGACATCAAGAGACCCAGTACTTC